This is a list of T cell receptor beta chains from one sample in a study of cytotoxic CD8 clonotypes in ibrutinib-treated CLL. This table comes from immunoSEQ multiplex PCR, and its TCRdb copy is limited to in-frame clones, with some not included. The repertoire has some 65,000 clones, approximately 62% of them found once; the top ten carry roughly 14%. The source was PBMCs, collected after 12 months of ibrutinib treatment. The receptor source for this set is a human donor with chronic lymphocytic leukemia. The CDR3 runs from the conserved cysteine through the conserved F or W. Expanded clones are given a class, and other clones once, few, many or no size at all.

clone_size: once
v_call: TRBV5-1
cdr3_aa: CASSPPNTGELFF

clone_size: -
v_call: TRBV13
cdr3_aa: CASSLTGGDTEAFF

clone_size: -
v_call: TRBV6-1
cdr3_aa: CASRSGTGELFF

clone_size: once
v_call: TRBV29-1
cdr3_aa: CSITGQGAEDTQYF

clone_size: few
v_call: TRBV14
cdr3_aa: CASSPRLAGGSNEQFF

clone_size: -
v_call: TRBV5-1
cdr3_aa: CASSAGGSYNEQFF

clone_size: -
v_call: TRBV2
cdr3_aa: CASSEYSGGHNEQFF

clone_size: few
v_call: TRBV7-2
cdr3_aa: CASSQTSGRLNEQFF

clone_size: -
v_call: TRBV5-4
cdr3_aa: CASSFQGVNYGYTF

clone_size: -
v_call: TRBV7-2
cdr3_aa: CASSVRDRTYNEQFF

clone_size: -
v_call: TRBV5-6
cdr3_aa: CASQRGSGRGEQFF

clone_size: medium-sized
v_call: TRBV18
cdr3_aa: CASSPGKETQYF

clone_size: few
v_call: TRBV18
cdr3_aa: CASSGPGTMDNEQFF

clone_size: -
v_call: TRBV7-9
cdr3_aa: CASSLVRGAPTDTQYF

clone_size: -
v_call: TRBV6-6
cdr3_aa: CASRADSHYGYTF

clone_size: -
v_call: TRBV29-1
cdr3_aa: CSGVGWRQVQETQYF

clone_size: once
v_call: TRBV29-1
cdr3_aa: CSVQGRGTDTQYF

clone_size: many
v_call: TRBV5-8
cdr3_aa: CASSLGGANTDTQYF

clone_size: -
v_call: TRBV6-5
cdr3_aa: CASSYRATVNTEAFF

clone_size: -
v_call: TRBV25-1
cdr3_aa: CASSSTVGNIQYF

clone_size: -
v_call: TRBV6-5
cdr3_aa: CASSLRTGVTGELFF

clone_size: -
v_call: TRBV18
cdr3_aa: CASSPLGTQGAAKNIQYF

clone_size: many
v_call: TRBV5-1
cdr3_aa: CASSFSWVRSETQYF

clone_size: -
v_call: TRBV4-2
cdr3_aa: CASSQERILAGFSGANVLTF

clone_size: few
v_call: TRBV19
cdr3_aa: CASSILGGRDYGYTF

clone_size: -
v_call: TRBV7-8
cdr3_aa: CASSFPPPYEQYF

clone_size: -
v_call: TRBV27
cdr3_aa: CASTYNYEQYF